One sample yielded the 11 T cell receptor beta chains listed below, sequenced in a study of blood T cell repertoires in COVID-19. This table comes from immunoSEQ multiplex PCR, and its TCRdb copy is limited to in-frame clones, with some not included. The data show a few hundred thousand clones, 65% to 90% seen once. The specimen was peripheral blood. All receptors come from a woman aged 55-70 years with COVID-19, enrolled during active disease.

The chain employs TRBV18 and TRBJ2-6, with D perhaps TRBD1 (5 bases). Trimming left V 3 bases short and J 4 bases short, with 10 bases between. Germline CDR1 KGHSH, CDR2 LQKENI. The CDR3 has 15 residues. CDR3 amino acids: CASSPTVTGANVLTF. CDR3 DNA sequence: TGTGCCAGCTCACCGACAGTCACCGGGGCCAACGTCCTGACTTTC.

The chain couples TRBV3-1 (or the pseudogene TRBV3-2) to TRBJ1-1, with TRBD1 matching 10 bases. The CDR3 loop spans 16 amino acids. The V gene's germline CDR1 is LGHDT and CDR2 YNNKEL (reference sequence). The trim removed 4 bases at V and 1 base at J, leaving 6 bases unmatched. CDR3 loop: CASSPGQGRENTEAFF. In DNA form, the CDR3 reads TGTGCCAGCAGCCCGGGACAGGGGCGAGAGAACACTGAAGCTTTCTTT.

The rearrangement links TRBV30 to TRBJ1-3, with TRBD1 matching 10 bases. Germline CDR1 GTSNPN, CDR2 SVGIG (reference sequence). Losses at the gene ends were 2 bases for V and 8 bases for J; bases not matched to a gene: 9. This CDR3 comprises 15 residues. The CDR3 reads CAWSRGGTGVYTIYF. The CDR3 region has the DNA TGTGCCTGGAGTAGAGGGGGGACAGGGGTGTACACCATATATTTT.

This rearrangement joins TRBV9 to TRBJ1-1; D possibly corresponds to TRBD1 (5 bases). Germline V lookup: CDR1 SGDLS, CDR2 YYNGEE. The CDR3 has 14 amino acids. V was cut by 0 bases and J by 5 bases, with 11 bases left in between. The CDR3 loop is CASSVADSPTEAFF. The CDR3 region has the DNA TGTGCCAGCAGCGTAGCAGACAGCCCGACTGAAGCTTTCTTT.

This clone was counted once. This chain connects TRBV7-9 to TRBJ1-2; TRBD1 is a possible D gene (6 bases). Germline V CDR1 and CDR2: SEHNR, FQNEAQ (reference sequence). The CDR3 sequence is 13 residues long. With 5 bases removed from V and 5 bases from J, the gap between germline ends came to 12 bases. CDR3 residues: CASSADSLYGYTF. In nucleotides, the CDR3 is TGTGCCAGCAGCGCGGACAGTCTTTATGGCTACACCTTC.

The count of this clone is one. V is TRBV25-1 and J is TRBJ2-7, with D perhaps matching TRBD1 (5 bases). This CDR3 is 15 amino acids long. V gave up 1 base and J gave up 4 bases, with 14 bases separating them. Looked up from germline, CDR1 is MGHDK and CDR2 is SYGVNS. CDR3 loop: CASSEFPGNRYEQYF. DNA for the CDR3: TGTGCCAGCAGTGAATTCCCAGGGAATAGATACGAGCAGTACTTC.

J is TRBJ2-5 and V is TRBV4-2, with 11 bases lining up with TRBD1. Trimming took 0 bases from V and 4 from J; bases not matched to a gene: 7. The CDR3 is 17 amino acids. Germline CDR1 reads LGHNA; CDR2 reads YNFKEQ. The CDR3 DNA is TGTGCCAGCAGCCAAGATCTTTGGACAGGGGGCCGAGAGACCCAGTACTTC. This gives the protein CASSQDLWTGGRETQYF.

This rearrangement joins TRBV11-3 to TRBJ2-2, with D maybe TRBD2 (6 bases). Germline-derived CDR1 and CDR2 are SGHNT and YENEEA. Trimming removed 5 bases from V and 4 bases from J, with 20 bases in between. The CDR3 loop spans 17 amino acids. Here the CDR3 DNA reads TGTGCCAGCAGCCTGATTTTTGGAGGGCGAACCACCGGGGAGCTGTTTTTT. Its protein is CASSLIFGGRTTGELFF.

This clone has only a few counts. The CDR3 protein is CASSGGTAIDGPLHF. CDR3 bases: TGTGCCAGTAGTGGCGGGACCGCCATTGATGGACCCCTCCACTTT. The chain carries TRBV19 and TRBJ1-6, with D maybe TRBD1 (5 bases). V shed 5 bases and J shed 12 bases, with 20 bases lying between them. Germline V gene lookup returns CDR1 LNHDA and CDR2 SQIVND (reference sequence). The CDR3 has 15 amino acids.

The V gene is TRBV5-1, the J gene TRBJ2-1; the match to TRBD2 covers 7 bases. Germline V gene sequence: CDR1 SGHRS, CDR2 YFSETQ. The V and J ends lost 3 bases and 4 bases, in that order; junction bases with no gene match: 10. The CDR3 runs 16 residues. The CDR3 loop is CASSSEGAGDYNEQFF. DNA of the CDR3: TGCGCCAGCAGCTCCGAGGGTGCGGGGGATTACAATGAGCAGTTCTTC.

This clone was seen a single time. The chain is built from TRBV19 and TRBJ1-1; D not certain. This CDR3 has 13 amino acids. Per germline, CDR1 LNHDA and CDR2 SQIVND (reference sequence). Trimming stripped 5 bases from V and 5 bases from J, with 12 bases between. As DNA, the CDR3 is TGTGCCAGTAGTTCAGGTCTAAGGACTGAAGCTTTCTTT. Its translation is CASSSGLRTEAFF.